Here is one T cell receptor (beta chain) with its context. Its cognate antigen is unknown. This entry is derived from a study of T-cell memory formation after mild COVID-19. Study-wide context: The study found TCR clusters largely donor specific.

Findings and limits, study-wide: A second wave of clones peaked on day 37, and their SARS-CoV-2 specificity went unconfirmed. Of the contracting clones, CD4+ ones lay mainly in CM and EM, and CD8+ ones in EMRA.

CDR1 is LGHDT and CDR2 is YNNKEL in the germline V gene (reference sequence). With 4 bases removed from V and 6 bases from J, the gap between germline ends came to 13 bases. The CDR3 runs 13 residues. Libraries for TCRalpha and TCRbeta carried sample barcodes and unique molecular identifiers via 5'RACE. TCRdb reprocessed the 5' RACE reads with MiXCR, giving one entry per CDR3 protein. The repertoire holds about 82,000 distinct CDR3 sequences, 9.5% to 15% seen once, with less than 45% in the top ten. The sequenced sample consisted of PBMCs or a T cell subset sorted from them (not recorded which). The chain recombines TRBV3-1 with TRBJ2-7; weak D call: TRBD2 (6 bases). The origin of this receptor is a man aged 18 to 29 who had mild COVID-19 (a few samples of this study predate the infection). Cell type and time point are not known. In DNA, the CDR3 is TGTGCCAGCAGCCTTACTAGCACCTCCGAGCAGTACGTC. This sequence encodes CASSLTSTSEQYV.